This T cell receptor (beta chain) was captured in a study of T-cell reconstitution after alpha-beta-depleted transplantation in children (dated by TCRdb to about 2016). For context, the study as a whole: Using TCR repertoire profiling, the study quantitatively followed how T-cell immune reconstitution unfolded in children after TCRalphabeta/CD19-depleted allogeneic hematopoietic cell transplantation. Points the paper makes about the study in general: The apparently early recovery of alphabetaT-cell counts about two months after transplant reportedly depended on only several hundred rapidly expanded clones that came from non-depleted graft cells. The frequencies of hyperexpanded clones fell over the following months, and after one year, T-cell counts and TCRbeta diversity were mostly attributed to newly produced T cells. The high TCRbeta diversity at day 60 in some patients was ascribed to recipient T cells and intrathymic progenitors that had survived conditioning.

This clonotype was recorded at least ten times. Its recognized antigen is unknown. Base qualities are not provided; no much larger clone lies one nucleotide away. Libraries were constructed by PCR. Sequenced using an Illumina HiSeq 2500. TCR libraries were prepared with molecular barcoding, using unique molecular identifiers to normalize TCRbeta repertoire quantification. Using fastp at Q25 and MiXCR, TCRdb reprocessed the public reads and kept productive beta chains. One record per CDR3 amino acid sequence lists the most common genes and DNA. The sample table contains about 600,000 distinct CDR3 sequences; only one count was recorded for 10% to 15% of them. 2% to 2.5% of the sample comes from the top ten. CDR1 SGDLS and CDR2 YYNGEE are derived from the germline V gene. V is pruned by 7 bases and J by 7 bases, leaving 11 bases of the junction without a gene match. The CDR3 numbers 15 residues from cysteine through phenylalanine. Here the CDR3 DNA is all that survives: 45 bases in frame from base 1.

Read against the paper, the sample's treatment or condition label means: allogeneic hematopoietic cell transplantation with graft depleted of TCRalphabeta T cells and CD19 B cells. TCRalphabeta/CD19-depleted allogeneic hematopoietic cell grafts were given to the transplant recipients, all of whom were children. The receptor's source is a male patient aged 10 to 17 who had a stem cell transplant for acute myeloid leukemia, so the T cells may come from the graft donor. The rearrangement combines TRBV9 with TRBJ2-5; 12 nucleotides in the junction match TRBD2. This material consisted of PBMCs, mostly from graft donor cells, taken 360 days after TCRalphabeta/CD19-depleted stem cell transplant. CDR3 protein: CASGGTSGPEGTQYF. The sequence in DNA is TGTGCCAGCGGAGGGACTAGCGGGCCCGAGGGGACCCAGTACTTC.